These 19 T cell receptor beta chains share one sample of origin, sequenced in a study of neurological immune-mediated disorders. Indicated time point: longitudinal time-point 1 (baseline). MiXCR, applied by TCRdb to the 5' RACE reads, yields one record per CDR3 protein. This table has 64,000 or so distinct CDR3 sequences, roughly 10% appearing once. Sample: PBMCs. These receptors originate from a man younger than 40 in good health.

This sequence joins TRBV28 and TRBJ1-5, with 8 nucleotides matching TRBD1. CDR3 size: 17 residues. V lost 5 bases, J lost 0 bases, and 9 bases stayed unmatched. CDR1 and CDR2 from the germline V gene are MDHEN and SYDVKM. For the CDR3, the DNA is TGTGCCAGCAGTCACAGGACAGGGCTTTATAGCAATCAGCCCCAGCATTTT. Translation gives CASSHRTGLYSNQPQHF.

This clonotype showed up many times. The rearrangement joins TRBV29-1 to TRBJ2-1; 12 bases line up with TRBD2. The V segment lost 4 bases and the J segment 2 bases; nucleotides outside the gene matches: 9. There are 17 residues in the CDR3. The germline V gene has CDR1 SQVTM and CDR2 ANQGSEA. The CDR3 nucleotides are TGCAGCGTTGCTAGCGGGAGGGCCGAGGGCACCTACAATGAGCAGTTCTTC. Residues: CSVASGRAEGTYNEQFF.

This clonotype was detected ten times or more. The chain employs TRBV11-3 and TRBJ2-1; 10 nucleotides agree with TRBD1. Per the germline V gene, CDR1 is SGHNT and CDR2 is YENEEA. V was clipped by 4 bases and J by 12 bases; unmatched bases: 9. The CDR3 consists of 14 residues. CDR3 in amino acids: CASSSMTGGTRQFF. The CDR3 DNA reads TGTGCCAGCAGCTCAATGACAGGGGGCACGAGGCAGTTCTTC.

V usage is TRBV29-1 and J usage is TRBJ2-7, with D possibly TRBD2 on 5 matching bases. Trimming removed 7 bases at V and 7 bases at J, with 14 bases between. Germline CDR1 reads SQVTM; CDR2 reads ANQGSEA. This CDR3 has 11 amino acids. Here the CDR3 DNA reads TGCAGCGCTGTCGGGGTCGGGGAGCAGTACTTC. Encoded protein: CSAVGVGEQYF.

This clonotype was found many times. The chain joins TRBV7-8 to TRBJ2-5; TRBD1 matches at 8 bases. The CDR3 extends over 14 amino acids. Germline assignment: CDR1 SGHVS and CDR2 FQNEAQ. With 7 bases clipped from V and 5 bases from J, the junction kept 9 bases outside the gene matches. This CDR3 is CASTPGRDRETQYF. CDR3 coding DNA: TGTGCCAGCACCCCGGGTAGGGACAGGGAGACCCAGTACTTC.

This clonotype occurred a few times. The rearrangement links TRBV28 to TRBJ2-7; maybe TRBD2 (6 bases). Trimming left V 7 bases short and J 7 bases short, with 20 bases between. This CDR3 contains 14 residues. Germline V CDR1 and CDR2: MDHEN, SYDVKM. DNA for the CDR3: TGTGCCAGCACCTTCCGCGGGGCGTCTAGTGAGCAGTACTTC. Amino acids: CASTFRGASSEQYF.

This clonotype turned up a few times. A read error may account for a junction end that differs from germline. The genes are TRBV20-1 and TRBJ2-4, with 7 bases lining up with TRBD2. The CDR3 sequence is 16 residues long. Germline V gene lookup returns CDR1 DFQATT and CDR2 SNEGSKA (reference sequence). The CDR3 reads CRATSEPVIAKNIQYF. The CDR3 DNA is TGCAGAGCTACTAGCGAACCCGTGATAGCCAAAAACATTCAGTACTTC.

This clonotype was picked up many times. J is TRBJ2-2 and V is TRBV5-1; no firm D call. This CDR3 is 12 amino acids long. Trimming shortened V by 0 bases and J by 7 bases, and 4 bases separated the two germline ends. Per germline, CDR1 SGHRS and CDR2 YFSETQ. DNA for the CDR3: TGCGCCAGCAGCTTGGTAGGCGGGGAGCTGTTTTTT. The encoded protein is CASSLVGGELFF.

Here the CDR3 reads CASSTNPGRTNYGYTF. The CDR3 DNA is TGTGCCAGTAGTACGAACCCGGGACGGACTAACTATGGCTACACCTTC. V is TRBV19 and J is TRBJ1-2; D is perhaps TRBD1 (5 bases). The V gene lost 4 bases and the J gene lost 0 bases, with 15 bases spanning the gap. Germline V gene sequence: CDR1 LNHDA, CDR2 SQIVND (reference sequence). The CDR3 has 16 residues.

The chain is built from TRBV12-3 or TRBV12-4 and TRBJ1-1; D is perhaps TRBD1 (5 bases). Trimming pared 7 bases from V and 9 bases from J, leaving 18 bases between. The CDR3 runs to 13 residues. CDR3 DNA sequence: TGTGCCAGCACGTCCTCCGGGACGGAACAAGCTTTCTTT. It translates to CASTSSGTEQAFF.

This clonotype came up many times. The chain combines TRBV5-1 with TRBJ2-1; 7 nucleotides match TRBD1. Germline V gene lookup returns CDR1 SGHRS and CDR2 YFSETQ. The trim removed 6 bases at V and 6 bases at J, leaving 12 bases unmatched. This CDR3 has 15 amino acids. The DNA for the CDR3 is TGCGCCAGCACATCGGACAGGTCTTTGGGCAATGAGCAGTTCTTC. This translates into CASTSDRSLGNEQFF. The complete variable domain, with remaining parts taken from reference TRBV5-1 and TRBJ2-1, reads KAGVTQTPRYLIKTRGQQVTLSCSPISGHRSVSWYQQTPGQGLQFLFEYFSETQRNKGNFPGRFSGRQFSNSRSEMNVSTLELGDSALYLCASTSDRSLGNEQFFGPGTRLTVL.

The table lists this clonotype with many counts. The chain combines TRBV4-2 with TRBJ2-2; D is unresolved. Trimming took 0 bases from V and 4 from J, leaving 6 bases between them. The CDR3 sequence is 14 residues long. Germline loops: CDR1 LGHNA, CDR2 YNFKEQ. CDR3 DNA sequence: TGTGCCAGCAGCCAAGATGGGCCCACCGGGGAGCTGTTTTTT. It translates to CASSQDGPTGELFF.

This clonotype was detected ten times or more. The rearrangement uses TRBV5-1 and TRBJ2-4, with a weak D call TRBD2 (5 bases). This CDR3 region has 17 residues. Germline V gives CDR1 SGHRS, CDR2 YFSETQ. V lost 0 bases to trimming and J lost 6 bases, with 19 bases between them. The CDR3 reads CASSLASSGGSPNIQYF. In nucleotides, the CDR3 is TGCGCCAGCAGCTTGGCTTCATCAGGAGGCTCCCCAAACATTCAGTACTTC.

In this sample, this clonotype turned up a few times. This CDR3 reads CASSKRESSYNEQFF. CDR3 nucleotides: TGTGCCAGCAGCAAGCGGGAGTCGTCCTACAATGAGCAGTTCTTC. V gene TRBV7-9 combines with J gene TRBJ2-1; TRBD2 aligns across 8 bases. This CDR3 has 15 residues. CDR1 SEHNR and CDR2 FQNEAQ come from the germline V gene (reference sequence). Trimming cost V 5 bases and J 1 base; bases outside gene matches: 4. Together with reference TRBV7-9 and TRBJ2-1, the CDR3 gives the full variable domain: DTGVSQNPRHKITKRGQNVTFRCDPISEHNRLYWYRQTLGQGPEFLTYFQNEAQLEKSRLLSDRFSAERPKGSFSTLEIQRTEQGDSAMYLCASSKRESSYNEQFFGPGTRLTVL.

This clonotype was picked up many times. This sequence joins TRBV5-1 and TRBJ2-2; TRBD2 matches 11 bases. Germline V gene sequence: CDR1 SGHRS, CDR2 YFSETQ. The trim removed 3 bases at V and 4 bases at J, leaving 2 bases unmatched. The length of the CDR3 is 15 residues. CDR3 sequence: CASSSTSGTTGELFF. CDR3 DNA: TGCGCCAGCAGCTCGACTAGCGGGACCACCGGGGAGCTGTTTTTT.

This clonotype has a count of ten or more. This rearrangement joins TRBV19 to TRBJ2-1; 9 bases line up with TRBD2. CDR1 and CDR2 from the germline V gene are LNHDA and SQIVND (reference sequence). V lost 5 bases, J lost 4 bases, and 9 bases stayed unmatched. This CDR3 is built from 16 residues. The CDR3 DNA reads as TGTGCCAGTAGTGAATCGACTAGCGGCAAATACAATGAGCAGTTCTTC. Translated, it gives CASSESTSGKYNEQFF.

Concerning this clonotype: A much bigger clone sits one base away, suggesting this may be a read error. The V gene is TRBV28, the J gene TRBJ2-7; unclear D gene. The V end lost 2 bases, the J end lost 7 bases, and 18 bases lay between the germline ends. The germline gives CDR1 MDHEN, CDR2 SYDVKM. This CDR3 region has 15 residues. CDR3 loop: CASSLPSKGSPEQYF. The CDR3 nucleotides read TGTGCCAGCAGTTTACCCTCTAAAGGCAGTCCGGAGCAGTACTTC.

This clonotype was counted many times. The V gene is TRBV27, the J gene TRBJ2-3, with 11 positions matching TRBD2. J lost 1 base, V lost 3 bases, and 12 bases had no gene match. The V gene's germline CDR1 is MNHEY and CDR2 SMNVEV (reference sequence). This CDR3 is 19 amino acids long. The CDR3 reads CASSFIAGGQSLGTDTQYF. The CDR3 DNA reads TGTGCCAGCAGTTTTATAGCGGGAGGGCAGTCGTTGGGCACAGATACGCAGTATTTT.

In this sample, this clonotype turned up many times. The chain uses TRBV5-5 and TRBJ2-5; 9 bases align to TRBD1. Germline trimming cut 2 bases from V and 5 bases from J; bases unmatched to any gene: 4. This CDR3 comprises 14 residues. The germline gives CDR1 SGHKS, CDR2 YYEKEE (reference sequence). CDR3 amino acids: CASSFTGGEETQYF. The CDR3 DNA reads as TGTGCCAGCAGCTTTACAGGGGGCGAGGAGACCCAGTACTTC.